Given below is one T cell receptor beta chain in context. Its specificity is not known. The data stem from a study of CD4+ T cells in melanoma. General study findings and limits: A reported correlation linked neoantigen-specific CD4+ T cells to CD8+, macrophage and B cell function. In melanoma, neoantigen-specific CD4+ T cells reportedly differed in differentiation state.

Germline CDR1 KGHSH, CDR2 LQKENI. The CDR3 is 15 amino acids. Trimming cost V 1 base and J 2 bases, with 11 bases left between them. TCRdb keeps only in-frame clones here, not all; method: immunoSEQ multiplex PCR. The table has about 10,000 clones, roughly 69% seen once. V gene TRBV18 combines with J gene TRBJ1-1; D possibly corresponds to TRBD1 (6 bases). The receptor was isolated from a human donor with melanoma. Sequencing was done on a sample of cells from a culture (not recorded whether cultured in vitro). The CDR3 nucleotides read TGTGCCAGCTCACCACGACAGGCCGTTAACACTGAAGCTTTCTTT. Encoded protein: CASSPRQAVNTEAFF.